This T cell receptor (beta chain) was observed in a study of blood T cell repertoires in COVID-19. Study-level background: From T cells, B-cell-depleted T cells, or PBMCs came the material, which was cDNA or gDNA.

Germline CDR1 LGHNA, CDR2 YSLEER. This CDR3 has 16 residues. V shed 2 bases and J shed 8 bases, with 16 bases lying between them. Generated by immunoSEQ multiplex PCR, the TCRdb table keeps only in-frame clones and is missing some. The sample holds more than 95,000 clones, around nine tenths seen once. The chain is built from TRBV4-3 and TRBJ1-6; D is possibly TRBD1 (5 bases). The sequencing sample was made of peripheral blood. The receptor was derived from a human donor in a cohort sampled during active COVID-19. The CDR3, as DNA: TGCGCCAGCAGCCAAATTCTTGGGGGGAGGTATTCACCCCTCCACTTT. Its protein is CASSQILGGRYSPLHF.